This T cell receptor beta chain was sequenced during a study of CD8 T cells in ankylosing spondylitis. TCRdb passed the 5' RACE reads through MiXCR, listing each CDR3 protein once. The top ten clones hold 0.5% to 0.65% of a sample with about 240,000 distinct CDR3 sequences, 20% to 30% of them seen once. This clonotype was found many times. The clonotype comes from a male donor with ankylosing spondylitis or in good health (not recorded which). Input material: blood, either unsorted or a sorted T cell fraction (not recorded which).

The CDR3 sequence is CASSLMGLNSYNEQFF. The CDR3 nucleotides are TGCGCCAGCAGCTTGATGGGGCTCAATTCCTACAATGAGCAGTTCTTC. The chain combines TRBV5-1 with TRBJ2-1; a weak D match, TRBD1 (5 bases). V lost 1 base, J lost 1 base, and 12 bases lay in between. Germline assignment: CDR1 SGHRS and CDR2 YFSETQ. The CDR3 has 16 amino acids.